Listed below are T cell receptor beta chains from one sample, sequenced in a study of blood T cell repertoires in COVID-19. TCRdb keeps only in-frame clones here, not all; method: immunoSEQ multiplex PCR. The sample consists of about 64,000 clones, more than 75% of them appearing once. The specimen was peripheral blood. The receptors here all came from a human donor in a cohort sampled during active COVID-19. Both conserved end residues are part of each CDR3. D genes are given only for firm matches. Only part of the rows carry a size: once, few, many, or a class if the clone is expanded.

V,J,size,D,DNA,CDR3
TRBV19,TRBJ2-7,many,TRBD2,TGTGCCAGTAGTAACCTAGCGGGGGTCTCCTACGAGCAGTACTTC,CASSNLAGVSYEQYF
TRBV9,TRBJ1-6,few,TRBD1,TGTGCCAGCAGCCCCCGGGGACAGGGGAATTCACCCCTCCACTTT,CASSPRGQGNSPLHF
TRBV10-1,TRBJ2-3,-,TRBD2,TGCGCCAGCAGTGAGTCCCAGCGGGGGTTCGCAGATACGCAGTATTTT,CASSESQRGFADTQYF
TRBV19,TRBJ1-4,once,TRBD1,TGTGCCAGTAGTAGGGACAGGGTAGATGAAAAACTGTTTTTT,CASSRDRVDEKLFF
TRBV27,TRBJ1-5,-,TRBD1,TGTGCCAGCAGACTAGGGACAGGGAGAAATCAGCCCCAGCATTTT,CASRLGTGRNQPQHF
TRBV12-3/TRBV12-4,TRBJ1-2,-,TRBD1,TGTGCCAGCAGTTTACAGGGGGGCTATGGCTACACCTTC,CASSLQGGYGYTF
TRBV5-8,TRBJ2-5,few,-,TGTGCCAGCAGCTTGGCCGGGCAGTACTTC,CASSLAGQYF
TRBV5-1,TRBJ2-3,-,TRBD1,TGCGCCAGCAGCCGGGACAGAAAAAGCACAGATACGCAGTATTTT,CASSRDRKSTDTQYF
TRBV4-1,TRBJ1-4,-,TRBD1,TGCGCCAGCAGCCACCCACAAGCCGGGACAGGGGAAAAACTGTTTTTT,CASSHPQAGTGEKLFF
TRBV7-2,TRBJ2-7,-,-,TGTGCCAGCAGCTCCCAACATTACTACGAGCAGTACTTC,CASSSQHYYEQYF
TRBV5-1,TRBJ2-7,few,TRBD1,TGCGCCAGCAGCCCGGCCGGGACAGGAGCCTACGAGCAGTACTTC,CASSPAGTGAYEQYF
TRBV7-6,TRBJ2-2,-,TRBD1,TGTGCCAGCAGCCCAGAAACCGGGACAGGGGGCTTTTGGACCGGGGAGCTGTTTTTT,CASSPETGTGGFWTGELFF
TRBV3-1/TRBV3-2,TRBJ1-2,-,TRBD1,TGTGCCAGCAGCCAATCCGGGACAGACGTAGGCGGCCATGGCTACACCTTC,CASSQSGTDVGGHGYTF
TRBV11-2,TRBJ1-1,-,TRBD1,TGTGCCAGCAGCTTGGAAGGGACAGCGAACACTGAAGCTTTCTTT,CASSLEGTANTEAFF
TRBV7-9,TRBJ2-1,-,TRBD1,TGTGCCAGCAGCTCGGGACAGGGCTCCTACAATGAGCAGTTCTTC,CASSSGQGSYNEQFF
TRBV7-9,TRBJ2-5,-,-,TGTGCCAGCAGCGGACCTGGGAGGAGGGTAGAGACCCAGTACTTC,CASSGPGRRVETQYF
TRBV29-1,TRBJ1-2,-,TRBD1,TGCAGCTTCTGGTGGGGTGACAGGGAAGGCTACACCTTC,CSFWWGDREGYTF
TRBV6-1,TRBJ1-6,once,-,TGTGCCAGCAGTGAAGAAACAGGGTTCAATTCACCCCTCCACTTT,CASSEETGFNSPLHF
TRBV19,TRBJ2-1,-,-,TGTGCCAGTGCATTTGAGGGGGGGCTCTCCTACAATGAGCAGTTCTTC,CASAFEGGLSYNEQFF
TRBV28,TRBJ2-1,-,TRBD1,TGTGCCAGCAGACCATCCGGACAGGCCTACAATGAGCAGTTCTTC,CASRPSGQAYNEQFF
TRBV9,TRBJ1-6,-,-,TGTGCCAGCAGCGTAGCGGCTGAGGATTCACCCCTCCACTTT,CASSVAAEDSPLHF
TRBV5-1,TRBJ2-2,-,TRBD1,TGCGCCAGCAGCTTGAGAGGGACAGGGGTTGGGGAGCTGTTTTTT,CASSLRGTGVGELFF
TRBV11-2,TRBJ2-7,-,TRBD2,TGTGCCAGCACCCAGGGACTAGCGGGGGCCTACGAGCAGTACTTC,CASTQGLAGAYEQYF
TRBV11-3,TRBJ2-2,-,-,TGTGCCAGCAGCTTAGGGGGGGACACCGGGGAGCTGTTTTTT,CASSLGGDTGELFF
TRBV4-3,TRBJ2-7,few,TRBD2,TGCGCCAGCAGCCCCCTAGCGGGGTCTTCCTACGAGCAGTACTTC,CASSPLAGSSYEQYF
TRBV5-1,TRBJ1-2,few,TRBD1,TGCGCCAGCAGCTTAGGGACAGGACGTTCCTATGGCTACACCTTC,CASSLGTGRSYGYTF
TRBV7-2,TRBJ1-1,few,-,TGTGCCAGCAGCTTAAACAGGAACACTGAAGCTTTCTTT,CASSLNRNTEAFF
TRBV28,TRBJ2-7,-,-,TGTGCCAGCAGTCACTCCTACGAGCAGTACTTC,CASSHSYEQYF
TRBV27,TRBJ2-1,-,TRBD2,TGTGCCAGCAGTCCTGCCGGGACTAGCGGGCCCTACCCTTACAATGAGCAGTTCTTC,CASSPAGTSGPYPYNEQFF
TRBV2,TRBJ2-1,-,-,TGTGCCAGCAGAGAAAGGACTCTCGGTGAGCAGTTCTTC,CASRERTLGEQFF
TRBV27,TRBJ1-6,-,-,TGTGCCAGCAGTCCATTATGGCGGGGGGCGGGTTCACCCCTCCACTTT,CASSPLWRGAGSPLHF
TRBV6-5,TRBJ1-1,-,-,TGTGCCAGCAGGCAGGGTACTGAAGCTTTCTTT,CASRQGTEAFF
TRBV28,TRBJ1-5,-,-,TGTGCCAGCAGTTCCCCCGGGGGTAGCAATCAGCCCCAGCATTTT,CASSSPGGSNQPQHF
TRBV7-7,TRBJ2-5,-,-,TGTGCTAGCAGCTTAGGACGTTCAGGGGGGCAAGAGACCCAGTACTTC,CASSLGRSGGQETQYF
TRBV18,TRBJ1-1,-,-,TGTGCCAGCTCACCAACGAGCACAGCTGAAGCTTTCTTT,CASSPTSTAEAFF